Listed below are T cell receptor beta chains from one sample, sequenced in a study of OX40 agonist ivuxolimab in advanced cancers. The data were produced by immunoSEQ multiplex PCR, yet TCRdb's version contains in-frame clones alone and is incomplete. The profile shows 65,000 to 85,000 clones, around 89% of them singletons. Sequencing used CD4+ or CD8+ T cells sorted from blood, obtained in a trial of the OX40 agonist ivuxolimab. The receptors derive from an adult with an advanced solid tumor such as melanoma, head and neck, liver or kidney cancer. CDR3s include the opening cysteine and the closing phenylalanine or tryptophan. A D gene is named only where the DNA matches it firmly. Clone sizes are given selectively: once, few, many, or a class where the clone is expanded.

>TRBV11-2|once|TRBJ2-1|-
TGTGCCAGCAGCCCATACAATGAGCAGTTCTTC
CASSPYNEQFF
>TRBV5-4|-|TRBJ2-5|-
TGTGCCAGCAGCCTTGGAGGATGGGCCCAAGAGACCCAGTACTTC
CASSLGGWAQETQYF
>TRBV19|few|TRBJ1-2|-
TGTGCCATAGGGAGTCTACGAGGCGGCTACACCTTC
CAIGSLRGGYTF
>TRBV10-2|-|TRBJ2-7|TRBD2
TGCGCCAGCAGTGAGTCGCCAGGGAGGGACGAGCAGTACTTC
CASSESPGRDEQYF
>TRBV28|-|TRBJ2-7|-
TGTGCCAGCAGTCGTCAGACAGGCGAGCAGTACTTC
CASSRQTGEQYF
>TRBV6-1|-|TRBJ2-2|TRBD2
TGTGCCAGCAGTGAGGGTAGCGGGGGGTTTGCCGGGGAGCTGTTTTTT
CASSEGSGGFAGELFF
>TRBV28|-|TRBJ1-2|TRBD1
TGTGCCAGCAGTTTAGAGGGGGCTAAGGGTGGCTACACCTTC
CASSLEGAKGGYTF
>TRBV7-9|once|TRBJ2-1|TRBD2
TGTGCCAGCAGCTTAGTGGGAATGGGGGGGAATGAGCAGTTCTTC
CASSLVGMGGNEQFF
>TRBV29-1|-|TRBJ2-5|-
TGCAGCGTTGAGGCGGGCAGGGAATTGGAGACCCAGTACTTC
CSVEAGRELETQYF
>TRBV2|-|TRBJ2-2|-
TGTGCCAGCAGTGACGAACAGACGAACACCGGGGAGCTGTTTTTT
CASSDEQTNTGELFF
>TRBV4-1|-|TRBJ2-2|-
TGCGCCAGCAGCCAATCGCGCGCCGGGGAGCTGTTTTTT
CASSQSRAGELFF
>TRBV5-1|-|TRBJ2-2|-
TGCGCCAGCAGCTTGGCCTGGGGAACCGGGGAGCTGTTTTTT
CASSLAWGTGELFF
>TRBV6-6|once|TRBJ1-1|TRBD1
TGTGCCAGCAGTTCTGGACAGGGGAGGAGCACTGAAGCTTTCTTT
CASSSGQGRSTEAFF
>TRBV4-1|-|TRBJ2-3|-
TGCGCCAGCAGCCAAGATGAGAGGGCGCCTCCCAGTCCGTATTTT
CASSQDERAPPSPYF
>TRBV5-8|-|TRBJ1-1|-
TGTGCCAGCAGCTACCCGGGGGGACCGAACACTGAAGCTTTCTTT
CASSYPGGPNTEAFF
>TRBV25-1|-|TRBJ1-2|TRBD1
TGTGCCAGCAGTGAATTCGGGACAGCCTTCGGCTACACCTTC
CASSEFGTAFGYTF
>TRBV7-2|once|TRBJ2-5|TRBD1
TGTGCCAGCAGCTTGAGGGGGCCCCAAGAGACCCAGTACTTC
CASSLRGPQETQYF
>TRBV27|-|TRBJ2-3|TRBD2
TGTGCCAGCAGTCCAGCGGGGGGATTCACAGATACGCAGTATTTT
CASSPAGGFTDTQYF
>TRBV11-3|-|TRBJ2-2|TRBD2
TGTGCCAGCAGCTTACTCGGGGGGGCCCACGGGGAGCTGTTTTTT
CASSLLGGAHGELFF
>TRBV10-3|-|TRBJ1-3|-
TGTGCCATCAGGGCGGACAGCGGAAACACCATATATTTT
CAIRADSGNTIYF
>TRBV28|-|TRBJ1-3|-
TGTGCCAGCAATGAACAGGGTGACTCTGGAAACACCATATATTTT
CASNEQGDSGNTIYF
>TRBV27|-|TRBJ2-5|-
TGTGCCAGCACCCCGTGGCCCTTACAAGGGACCCAGTACTTC
CASTPWPLQGTQYF
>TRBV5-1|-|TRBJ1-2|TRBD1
TGCGCCAGCAGCGATCCCCGGGACAGGCTCTATGGCTACACCTTC
CASSDPRDRLYGYTF
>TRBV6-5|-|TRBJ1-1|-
TGTGCCAGCAGTTACTCGACGGCAGAAGCGAACACTGAAGCTTTCTTT
CASSYSTAEANTEAFF
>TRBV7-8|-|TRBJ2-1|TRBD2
TGTGCCAGCAGCTTAACTAGCGTGAGCTCCTACAATGAGCAGTTCTTC
CASSLTSVSSYNEQFF
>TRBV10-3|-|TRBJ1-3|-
TGTGCCACCAGGGACCCCGGAAACACCATATATTTT
CATRDPGNTIYF
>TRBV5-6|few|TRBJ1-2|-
TGTGCCAGCAGCCGGGGAGGGGGATTAGCTAACTATGGCTACACCTTC
CASSRGGGLANYGYTF
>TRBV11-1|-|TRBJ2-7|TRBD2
TGTGCCAGCAGCTTAAACCCCACTAGCGGGGGTTCCTACGAGCAGTACTTC
CASSLNPTSGGSYEQYF
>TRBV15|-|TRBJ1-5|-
TGTGCCACCAGCAGAGGGGGCAATCAGCCCCAGCATTTT
CATSRGGNQPQHF
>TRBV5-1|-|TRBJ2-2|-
TGCGCCAGCAGTACCCTAGCAGGGGACACCGGGGAGCTGTTTTTT
CASSTLAGDTGELFF
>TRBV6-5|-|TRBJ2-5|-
TGTGCCAGCCACGGACAAGCAGAGACCCAGTACTTC
CASHGQAETQYF
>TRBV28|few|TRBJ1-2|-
TGTGCCAGCAGTAAGACGGGTAACTATGGCTACACCTTC
CASSKTGNYGYTF
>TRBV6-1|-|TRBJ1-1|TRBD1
TGTGCCAGCAGTGAACTGGGACAGCTGAACACTGAAGCTTTCTTT
CASSELGQLNTEAFF
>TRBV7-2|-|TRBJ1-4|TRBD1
TGTGCCAGCAGCTTAGCGGGGACAGGAGGTGAAAAACTGTTTTTT
CASSLAGTGGEKLFF
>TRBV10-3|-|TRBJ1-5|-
TGTGCCATCAGTCAGAGCAATCAGCCCCAGCATTTT
CAISQSNQPQHF
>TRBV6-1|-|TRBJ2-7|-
TGTGCCAGCAGGAGAACCGCCGTTTACGAGCAGTACTTC
CASRRTAVYEQYF
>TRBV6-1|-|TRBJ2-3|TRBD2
TGTGCCAGCAGTGCGACCCTAAGGACTAGCGGGGGGCCTAGGACAGATACGCAGTATTTT
CASSATLRTSGGPRTDTQYF
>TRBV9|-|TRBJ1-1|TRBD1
TGTGCCAGCAGCGTAGGGACAGGGAGGGCTGAAGCTTTCTTT
CASSVGTGRAEAFF
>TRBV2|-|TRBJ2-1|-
TGTGCCAGCAGTGAAAGGGCGCTAGCCATGGATGAGCAGTTCTTC
CASSERALAMDEQFF
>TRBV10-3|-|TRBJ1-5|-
TGTGCCACCGATCACGCGGGTAATCAGCCCCAGCATTTT
CATDHAGNQPQHF
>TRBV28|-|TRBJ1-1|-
TGTGCCAGCAGTTTAAGTTTCTTGGGGACTGAAGCTTTCTTT
CASSLSFLGTEAFF